Sequencing of this T cell receptor beta chain was carried out in a study of blood T cell repertoires in COVID-19. Clones were sequenced by immunoSEQ multiplex PCR, and TCRdb holds only the in-frame ones, with some missing. This table holds 400,000 to 500,000 clones, 88% found once. Sequences were obtained from PBMCs or T cells enriched from blood (not recorded which). The TCR originated in a woman younger than 30 who had been exposed to COVID-19.

CDR3 amino acids: CASSPQGSGTEAFF. CDR3 sequence (DNA): TGTGCCAGCTCACCACAAGGCAGCGGCACTGAAGCTTTCTTT. V usage is TRBV18 and J usage is TRBJ1-1; D uncertain. V lost 1 base and J 4 bases, leaving 10 bases between the germline ends. This CDR3 spans 14 amino acids. Germline CDR1 reads KGHSH; CDR2 reads LQKENI.